What follows are 29 T cell receptor beta chains derived from one specimen sequenced in a study of blood T cell repertoires in COVID-19. Profiled with immunoSEQ multiplex PCR; TCRdb holds only in-frame clones, not every one. The sample shows 80,000 or so clones, approximately 89% of them seen only once. Sequencing was carried out using peripheral blood. The receptors derive from a man in his fifties with acute or convalescent COVID-19.

The J gene is TRBJ1-6, the V gene TRBV5-4; TRBD1 matches 9 bases. Germline V gene lookup returns CDR1 SGHNT and CDR2 YYREEE (reference sequence). The CDR3 has 15 amino acids. V lost 3 bases and J lost 11; bases outside the gene matches: 9. CDR3 nucleotide sequence: TGTGCCAGCAGCTCGGACGGGACAGGGAGGACACCCCTCCACTTT. Protein sequence: CASSSDGTGRTPLHF.

J is TRBJ2-1 and V is TRBV5-1, with D tentatively TRBD1 (6 bases). Between the trimmed V and J ends, which lost 4 bases and 12 bases, there was a span of 14 bases. Looked up from germline, CDR1 is SGHRS and CDR2 is YFSETQ. The CDR3 length is 12 residues. In nucleotides, the CDR3 is TGCGCCAGCAGCGCGAACAGGGTCGTGCAGTTCTTC. Encoded protein: CASSANRVVQFF.

The genes are TRBV7-2 and TRBJ2-3; 15 bases are shared with TRBD2. The CDR3 spans 18 residues. V dropped 2 bases and J dropped 3; count of bases not matched to a gene: 6. The germline V gene encodes CDR1 SGHTA and CDR2 FQGNSA. The CDR3 DNA follows: TGTGCCAGCAGCTTAAGGACTAGCGGGAGGGTAGGGACAGATACGCAGTATTTT. It codes for CASSLRTSGRVGTDTQYF. Supplemented by reference TRBV7-2 and TRBJ2-3, the full variable domain reads GAGVSQSPSNKVTEKGKDVELRCDPISGHTALYWYRQSLGQGLEFLIYFQGNSAPDKSGLPSDRFSAERTGGSVSTLTIQRTQQEDSAVYLCASSLRTSGRVGTDTQYFGPGTRLTVL.

This rearrangement joins TRBV7-2 to TRBJ1-2, with TRBD1 identical over 10 bases. CDR3 length equals 16 residues. Trimming at V came to 0 bases and at J to 7 bases, leaving 8 bases not matched to a gene. The germline gives CDR1 SGHTA, CDR2 FQGNSA. CDR3: CASSLAWDRGGFGYTF. CDR3 DNA: TGTGCCAGCAGCTTAGCTTGGGACAGGGGTGGGTTTGGCTACACCTTC.

The CDR3: CASSLTMRGYTF. The DNA of the CDR3 is TGTGCCAGCAGTTTAACGATGCGGGGCTACACCTTC. V gene TRBV28 combines with J gene TRBJ1-2; D is ambiguous. Germline V CDR1 and CDR2: MDHEN, SYDVKM. The CDR3 runs to 12 residues. V lost 2 bases and J 8 bases, leaving 9 bases between the germline ends.

In regard to this clone: Other DNA sequences in the same sample also yield this CDR3. The chain carries TRBV2 and TRBJ2-5; D is perhaps TRBD1 (6 bases). V lost 6 bases to trimming and J lost 5 bases, with 13 bases between them. The CDR3 has 13 amino acids. Germline CDR1 is SNHLY and CDR2 is FYNNEI. CDR3 nucleotide sequence: TGTGCCAGCAGGAGGACAGCTGGGGAGACCCAGTACTTC. This translates into CASRRTAGETQYF.

In DNA, the CDR3 is TGTGCTAGTGGTTCTTATGGTGGAGCCTACAATGAGCAGTTCTTC. It translates to CASGSYGGAYNEQFF. This rearrangement joins TRBV12-5 to TRBJ2-1, with D uncertain. CDR1 is LGHNT and CDR2 is FRNRAP in the germline V gene. The CDR3 is 15 residues long. V shed 4 bases and J shed 2 bases, with 12 bases lying between them. Filled out from reference TRBV12-5 and TRBJ2-1, the complete variable domain reads DARVTQTPRHKVTEMGQEVTMRCQPILGHNTVFWYRQTMMQGLELLAYFRNRAPLDDSGMPKDRFSAEMPDATLATLKIQPSEPRDSAVYFCASGSYGGAYNEQFFGPGTRLTVL.

V is TRBV11-2 and J is TRBJ2-6, with D possibly TRBD2 on 5 matching bases. CDR1 is SGHAT and CDR2 is FQNNGV in the germline V gene. V lost 5 bases to trimming and J lost 4 bases, with 12 bases between them. This CDR3 region has 15 residues. The CDR3 reads CASSPDPGGANVLTF. The CDR3 DNA reads TGTGCCAGCAGCCCCGACCCGGGGGGGGCCAACGTCCTGACTTTC.

The CDR3 sequence: CASTSDLTGNSPLHF. The CDR3 DNA is TGTGCCAGCACCTCGGACCTCACGGGAAATTCACCCCTCCACTTT. V usage is TRBV28 and J usage is TRBJ1-6; D gene uncertain. Germline V CDR1 and CDR2: MDHEN, SYDVKM. The CDR3 runs 15 residues. V lost 7 bases, J lost 7 bases, and 17 bases lay in between.

The chain employs TRBV7-9 and TRBJ2-3, with D unclear. The CDR3 length is 14 residues. Trimming took off 5 bases at V and 1 base at J, with 10 bases between the two ends. The germline gives CDR1 SEHNR, CDR2 FQNEAQ (reference sequence). The CDR3 loop is CASSLLSGTDTQYF. The CDR3 DNA reads TGTGCCAGCAGCCTCCTCTCTGGCACAGATACGCAGTATTTT.

The chain couples TRBV6-5 to TRBJ1-1; D might be TRBD1 (5 bases). CDR1 and CDR2 (germline): MNHEY, SVGAGI. The CDR3 runs 13 residues. Between the trimmed V and J ends, which lost 7 bases and 3 bases, there was a span of 12 bases. CDR3 loop: CASIVRADTEAFF. CDR3 coding DNA: TGTGCCAGCATTGTCAGGGCGGACACTGAAGCTTTCTTT.

This clone was observed once. The chain uses TRBV9 and TRBJ1-1; tentative D call: TRBD1 (5 bases). V lost 0 bases and J 5 bases, leaving 11 bases between the germline ends. Germline loops: CDR1 SGDLS, CDR2 YYNGEE. The CDR3 covers 14 residues. The CDR3: CASSVVRGGTEAFF. DNA for the CDR3: TGTGCCAGCAGCGTAGTAAGGGGTGGGACTGAAGCTTTCTTT.

The rearrangement links TRBV2 to TRBJ1-2; 7 positions agree with TRBD1. After removal of 6 bases from V and 1 base from J, the junction contained 5 bases not matched to a gene. Germline V gene lookup returns CDR1 SNHLY and CDR2 FYNNEI. The CDR3 sequence is 14 residues long. DNA of the CDR3: TGTGCCAGCAGCGGGGACAGAAATAACTATGGCTACACCTTC. Its protein product is CASSGDRNNYGYTF.

This clone showed up just a few times. In DNA, the CDR3 is TGTGCCAGCAGCCCCTGGCTTCAGGGAAATTCACCCCTCCACTTT. Encoded protein: CASSPWLQGNSPLHF. This chain uses TRBV7-9 with TRBJ1-6; D is possibly TRBD1 (5 bases). The V gene's germline CDR1 is SEHNR and CDR2 FQNEAQ (reference sequence). V was clipped by 5 bases and J by 7 bases, with 15 bases between them. There are 15 residues in the CDR3.

The J gene is TRBJ1-1, the V gene TRBV5-5; possibly TRBD1 for D (6 bases). This CDR3 region has 15 residues. Looked up from germline, CDR1 is SGHKS and CDR2 is YYEKEE (reference sequence). Trimming shortened V by 2 bases and J by 4 bases, and 15 bases separated the two germline ends. The CDR3 nucleotides are TGTGCCAGCAGCTTTTACGACAGGACAATCACTGAAGCTTTCTTT. Its translation is CASSFYDRTITEAFF. Complete variable domain (other parts from reference TRBV5-5 and TRBJ1-1): DAGVTQSPTHLIKTRGQQVTLRCSPISGHKSVSWYQQVLGQGPQFIFQYYEKEERGRGNFPDRFSARQFPNYSSELNVNALLLGDSALYLCASSFYDRTITEAFFGQGTRLTVV.

The chain employs TRBV11-3 and TRBJ2-3, with 13 bases aligning to TRBD2. Germline V gene data show CDR1 as SGHNT and CDR2 as YENEEA. This CDR3 has 15 residues. With V trimmed by 4 bases and J by 4 bases, 2 bases remained unmatched. CDR3 sequence: CASSSGLAGADTQYF. The CDR3 nucleotides read TGTGCCAGCAGCTCCGGACTAGCGGGGGCAGATACGCAGTATTTT.

The J gene is TRBJ2-1, the V gene TRBV11-2; the D is unclear. The CDR3 is made up of 14 amino acids. The germline V gene encodes CDR1 SGHAT and CDR2 FQNNGV. Trimming removed 5 bases at V and 10 bases at J, with 18 bases between. The CDR3, as DNA: TGTGCCAGCAGCCACGATTTCCAGCCAGGCGAGCAGTTCTTC. Protein sequence: CASSHDFQPGEQFF.

This clone was observed once. This rearrangement joins TRBV27 to TRBJ2-7; 10 bases map to TRBD1. Germline V gene data show CDR1 as MNHEY and CDR2 as SMNVEV (reference sequence). V was pared by 5 bases and J by 2 bases, with 15 bases of the junction left unmatched. The CDR3 is 18 amino acids. The chain's CDR3 is CASSPRSGQGSSPYEQYF. In DNA, the CDR3 is TGTGCCAGCAGTCCCAGGTCGGGACAGGGGTCCTCTCCCTACGAGCAGTACTTC.

This chain connects TRBV3-1 (or the pseudogene TRBV3-2) to TRBJ2-3; 7 positions agree with TRBD2. CDR1 LGHDT and CDR2 YNNKEL come from the germline V gene (reference sequence). V was clipped by 1 base and J by 0 bases; unmatched bases: 7. The CDR3 runs to 17 residues. The DNA for the CDR3 is TGTGCCAGCAGCCAAGGAGGCGGGGGTACTAGCACAGATACGCAGTATTTT. Protein sequence: CASSQGGGGTSTDTQYF.

CDR3 nucleotides: TGTGCCAGTAGTGTACGGTGGGGGGATCAGCCCCAGCATTTT. Its protein is CASSVRWGDQPQHF. The gene calls are TRBV19 and TRBJ1-5, with D perhaps TRBD1 (5 bases). The CDR3 runs to 14 residues. CDR1 LNHDA and CDR2 SQIVND come from the germline V gene (reference sequence). Deletions cut 5 bases from V and 5 bases from J, with 13 bases between.

V and J are TRBV19 and TRBJ2-1; TRBD2 aligns across 11 bases. This CDR3 has 16 residues. Germline V CDR1 and CDR2: LNHDA, SQIVND (reference sequence). The V and J ends lost 4 bases and 5 bases, in that order; junction bases with no gene match: 7. DNA for the CDR3: TGTGCCAGTAGTAGATTAGCGGGGGGGCCAAACAATGAGCAGTTCTTC. It codes for CASSRLAGGPNNEQFF.

The V call is TRBV30, the J call TRBJ2-3, with 12 bases lining up with TRBD2. The germline CDR1 and CDR2 sequences are GTSNPN and SVGIG (reference sequence). V shed 4 bases, J shed 0 bases, and the junction held 5 bases outside the gene matches. The CDR3 covers 16 residues. Here the CDR3 reads CAWTSGGARSTDTQYF. The CDR3 DNA sequence: TGTGCCTGGACTAGCGGGGGGGCCAGAAGCACAGATACGCAGTATTTT.

This chain joins TRBV5-6 and TRBJ2-7, with D possibly being TRBD2 (5 bases). Germline V gene sequence: CDR1 SGHDT, CDR2 YYEEEE. The length of the CDR3 is 15 residues. V lost 4 bases, J lost 2 bases, and 16 bases lay in between. CDR3 loop: CASSPPVARAYEQYV. CDR3 nucleotides: TGTGCCAGCAGCCCCCCGGTTGCGCGGGCCTACGAGCAGTACGTC.

This chain links TRBV4-2 with TRBJ2-1; D perhaps matches TRBD2 (5 bases). This CDR3 is built from 16 residues. Germline lookup yields CDR1 LGHNA and CDR2 YNFKEQ. V was cut by 4 bases and J by 0 bases, with 13 bases left in between. The chain's CDR3 is CASSPPTTSSYNEQFF. In nucleotides, the CDR3 is TGTGCCAGCAGCCCCCCAACCACTAGCTCCTACAATGAGCAGTTCTTC.

J is TRBJ1-1 and V is TRBV7-2, with 7 bases that match TRBD1. Trimming at V came to 5 bases and at J to 5 bases, leaving 8 bases not matched to a gene. This CDR3 is 14 amino acids long. Germline V gene sequence: CDR1 SGHTA, CDR2 FQGNSA. The DNA for the CDR3 is TGTGCCAGCAGCAAGGGGGCCGGCGTTACTGAAGCTTTCTTT. The encoded protein is CASSKGAGVTEAFF.

The chain links TRBV7-2 to TRBJ1-2; possibly TRBD1 for D (6 bases). Per the germline V gene, CDR1 is SGHTA and CDR2 is FQGNSA. Deletions cut 4 bases from V and 0 bases from J, with 12 bases between. The CDR3 is 15 residues long. The DNA for the CDR3 is TGTGCCAGCAGCTCCGGGACACGAGCTAACTATGGCTACACCTTC. Its translation is CASSSGTRANYGYTF. The full variable domain, rest sourced from reference TRBV7-2 and TRBJ1-2, is GAGVSQSPSNKVTEKGKDVELRCDPISGHTALYWYRQSLGQGLEFLIYFQGNSAPDKSGLPSDRFSAERTGGSVSTLTIQRTQQEDSAVYLCASSSGTRANYGYTFGSGTRLTVV.

The V gene is TRBV30, the J gene TRBJ1-1; D is unclear. The CDR3 runs to 13 residues. V shed 2 bases and J shed 1 base, with 8 bases lying between them. CDR1 is GTSNPN, CDR2 SVGIG, per germline (reference sequence). The CDR3 sequence: CAWSYGGNTEAFF. The CDR3 DNA follows: TGTGCCTGGAGTTATGGCGGGAACACTGAAGCTTTCTTT.

The rearrangement joins TRBV27 to TRBJ1-4, with D hard to call. Germline CDR1 is MNHEY and CDR2 is SMNVEV (reference sequence). The CDR3 consists of 14 residues. Between the trimmed V and J ends, which lost 6 bases and 6 bases, there was a span of 14 bases. The CDR3 reads CASSLQVSDEKLFF. In DNA, the CDR3 is TGTGCCAGCAGCCTGCAGGTATCGGATGAAAAACTGTTTTTT.

V usage is TRBV19 and J usage is TRBJ1-2; 10 nucleotides align to TRBD1. CDR3 length: 15 amino acids. CDR1 is LNHDA, CDR2 SQIVND, per germline (reference sequence). J was trimmed by 11 bases and V by 2 bases; bases with no gene match: 11. The CDR3 here is CASSITGTTGGPYTF. The CDR3 coding sequence is TGTGCCAGTAGTATAACGGGAACGACAGGGGGCCCTTACACCTTC. The variable domain in full, completed from reference TRBV19 and TRBJ1-2, reads DGGITQSPKYLFRKEGQNVTLSCEQNLNHDAMYWYRQDPGQGLRLIYYSQIVNDFQKGDIAEGYSVSREKKESFPLTVTSAQKNPTAFYLCASSITGTTGGPYTFGSGTRLTVV.